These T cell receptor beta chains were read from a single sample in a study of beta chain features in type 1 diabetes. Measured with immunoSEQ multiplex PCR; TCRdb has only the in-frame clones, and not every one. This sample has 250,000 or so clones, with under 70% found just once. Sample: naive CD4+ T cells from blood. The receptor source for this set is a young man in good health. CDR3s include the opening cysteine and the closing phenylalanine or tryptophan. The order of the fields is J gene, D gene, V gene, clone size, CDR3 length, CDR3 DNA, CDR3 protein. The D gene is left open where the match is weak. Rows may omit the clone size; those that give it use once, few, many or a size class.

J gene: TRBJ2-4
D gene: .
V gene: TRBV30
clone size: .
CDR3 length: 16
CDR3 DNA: TGTGCCTGGAGTCCTCTACGTACCTCAGCCAAAAACATTCAGTACTTC
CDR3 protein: CAWSPLRTSAKNIQYF

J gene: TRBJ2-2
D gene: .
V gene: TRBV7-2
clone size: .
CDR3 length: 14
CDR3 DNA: TGTGCCAGCAGCTTAGTTGGGAACACCGGGGAGCTGTTTTTT
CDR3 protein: CASSLVGNTGELFF

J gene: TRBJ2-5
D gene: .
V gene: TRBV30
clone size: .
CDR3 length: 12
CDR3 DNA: TGTGCCTGGAGCGGCGGAGCTGAGACCCAGTACTTC
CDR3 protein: CAWSGGAETQYF

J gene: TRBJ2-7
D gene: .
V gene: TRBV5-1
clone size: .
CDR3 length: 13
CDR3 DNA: TGCGCCAGCAGCTCCCGGGAAGCCTACGAGCAGTACTTC
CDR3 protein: CASSSREAYEQYF

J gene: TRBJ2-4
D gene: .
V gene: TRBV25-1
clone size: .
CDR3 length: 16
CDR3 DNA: TGTGCCAGCAGCCCCCTCCGGGACGGAAACAAAAACATTCAGTACTTC
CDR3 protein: CASSPLRDGNKNIQYF

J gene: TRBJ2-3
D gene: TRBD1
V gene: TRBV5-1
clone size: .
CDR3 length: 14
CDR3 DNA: TGCGCCAGCGGCGATACAGGGGGCACAGATACGCAGTATTTT
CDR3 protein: CASGDTGGTDTQYF

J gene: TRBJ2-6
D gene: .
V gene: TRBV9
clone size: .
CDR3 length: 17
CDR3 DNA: TGTGCCAGCAGCGTAGCCAGTACCTTCGGGGGGGCCAACGTCCTGACTTTC
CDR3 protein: CASSVASTFGGANVLTF

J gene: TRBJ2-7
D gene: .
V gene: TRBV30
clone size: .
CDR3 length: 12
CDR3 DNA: TGTGCCTGGAGTACCCCGGGGTACGAGCAGTACTTC
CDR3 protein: CAWSTPGYEQYF

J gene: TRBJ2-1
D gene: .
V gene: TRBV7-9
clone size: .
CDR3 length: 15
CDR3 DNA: TGTGCCAGCAGCTTAGGCCAGGGAATCTACAATGAGCAGTTCTTC
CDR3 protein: CASSLGQGIYNEQFF

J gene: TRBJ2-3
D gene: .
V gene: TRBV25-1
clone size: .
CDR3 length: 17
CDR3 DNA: TGTGCCAGCAGTGTGTCCACAGGGGTTCGGGGGACAGATACGCAGTATTTT
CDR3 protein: CASSVSTGVRGTDTQYF

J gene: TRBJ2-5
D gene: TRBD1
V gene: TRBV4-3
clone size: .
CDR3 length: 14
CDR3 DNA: TGCGCCAGCAGCCAATCGGGACAGGGCGAGACCCAGTACTTC
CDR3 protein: CASSQSGQGETQYF

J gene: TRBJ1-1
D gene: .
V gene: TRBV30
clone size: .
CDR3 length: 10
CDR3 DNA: TGTGCCTGTCGACCAGGTGAAGCTTTCTTT
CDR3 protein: CACRPGEAFF

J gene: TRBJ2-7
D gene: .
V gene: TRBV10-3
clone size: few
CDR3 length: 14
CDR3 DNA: TGTGCCATCAGTGGCGCACAGCAGATCTACGAGCAGTACTTC
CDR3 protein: CAISGAQQIYEQYF

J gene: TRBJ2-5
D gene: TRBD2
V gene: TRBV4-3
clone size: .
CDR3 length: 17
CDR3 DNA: TGCGCCAGCAGCCAGGGCCTAGCGGGAGCTCTTCAAGAGACCCAGTACTTC
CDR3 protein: CASSQGLAGALQETQYF

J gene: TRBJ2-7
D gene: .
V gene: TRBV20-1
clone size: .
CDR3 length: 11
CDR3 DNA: TGCAGTGCTCGACTGCTCTACGAGCAGTACTTC
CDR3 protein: CSARLLYEQYF

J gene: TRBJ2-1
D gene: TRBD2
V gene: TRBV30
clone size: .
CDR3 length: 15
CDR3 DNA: TGTGCCTGGAGCCCGAGCGGGAGTTCCTACAATGAGCAGTTCTTC
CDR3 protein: CAWSPSGSSYNEQFF

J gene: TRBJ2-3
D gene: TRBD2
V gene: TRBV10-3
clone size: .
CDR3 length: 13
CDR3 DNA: TGTGCCATCGGAGCGGGGAGAACAGATACGCAGTATTTT
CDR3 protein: CAIGAGRTDTQYF

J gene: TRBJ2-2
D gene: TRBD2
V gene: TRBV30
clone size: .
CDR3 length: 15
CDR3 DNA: TGTGCCTGGAGTGTTTTGCTAGCGGGAGGGTGGGAGCTGTTTTTT
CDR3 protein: CAWSVLLAGGWELFF

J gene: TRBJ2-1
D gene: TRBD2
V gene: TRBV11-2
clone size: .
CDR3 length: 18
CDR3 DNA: TGTGCCAGCAGGCCCCCGGGACTAGCGGCTAGCTCCTACAATGAGCAGTTCTTC
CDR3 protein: CASRPPGLAASSYNEQFF

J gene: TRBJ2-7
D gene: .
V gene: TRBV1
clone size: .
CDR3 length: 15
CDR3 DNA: TGCACCAGCAGCCGATACCGGGACCGGAGCTACGAGCAGTACTTC
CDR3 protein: CTSSRYRDRSYEQYF

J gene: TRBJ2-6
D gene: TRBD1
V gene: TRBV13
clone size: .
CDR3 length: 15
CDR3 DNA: TGTGCCAGCAGTAACAGGGGACCATGGGCCAACGTCCTGACTTTC
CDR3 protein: CASSNRGPWANVLTF

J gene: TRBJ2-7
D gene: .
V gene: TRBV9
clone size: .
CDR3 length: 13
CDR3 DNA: TGTGCCAGCAGCGTAGGGGAGTCCTACGAGCAGTACTTC
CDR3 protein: CASSVGESYEQYF

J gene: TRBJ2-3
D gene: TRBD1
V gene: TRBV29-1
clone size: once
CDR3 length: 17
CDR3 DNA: TGCAGCGTTGCGGTATCCGGGACAGGGTGGAGCACAGATACGCAGTATTTT
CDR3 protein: CSVAVSGTGWSTDTQYF

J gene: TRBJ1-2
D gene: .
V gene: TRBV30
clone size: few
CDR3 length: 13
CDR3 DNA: TGTGCCTGGAGTGCAGGGAGCGACTATGGCTACACCTTC
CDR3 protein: CAWSAGSDYGYTF

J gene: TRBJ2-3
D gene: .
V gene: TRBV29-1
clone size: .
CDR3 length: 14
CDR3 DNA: TGCAGCGCTCTGGGGGCCACTAGCACAGATACGCAGTATTTT
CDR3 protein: CSALGATSTDTQYF

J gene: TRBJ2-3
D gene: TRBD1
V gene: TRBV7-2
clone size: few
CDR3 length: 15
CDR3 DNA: TGTGCCAGCAGCTTCAGACAGGGGGCGACAGATACGCAGTATTTT
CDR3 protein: CASSFRQGATDTQYF

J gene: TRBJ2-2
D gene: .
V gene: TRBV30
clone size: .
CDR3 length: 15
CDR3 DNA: TGTGCCTGGAGTGTACTTAGGAGCGCTGGCGGGGAGCTGTTTTTT
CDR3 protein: CAWSVLRSAGGELFF

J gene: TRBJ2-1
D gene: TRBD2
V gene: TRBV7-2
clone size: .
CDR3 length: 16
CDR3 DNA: TGTGCCAGCAGCCTAGGGACTAGCGCTTCCTACAATGAGCAGTTCTTC
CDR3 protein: CASSLGTSASYNEQFF

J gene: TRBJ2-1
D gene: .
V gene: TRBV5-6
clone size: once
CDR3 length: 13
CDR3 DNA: TGTGCCAGCACCTTAAATAGGGGCCATGAGCAGTTCTTC
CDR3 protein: CASTLNRGHEQFF

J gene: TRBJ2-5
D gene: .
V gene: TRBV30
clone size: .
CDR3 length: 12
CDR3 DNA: TGTGCCTGGAGCCCGAGCGAAGAGACCCAGTACTTC
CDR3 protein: CAWSPSEETQYF

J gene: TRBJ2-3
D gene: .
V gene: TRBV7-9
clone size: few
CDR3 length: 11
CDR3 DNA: TGTGCCAGCAGTACTAGTATTACGCAGTATTTT
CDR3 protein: CASSTSITQYF

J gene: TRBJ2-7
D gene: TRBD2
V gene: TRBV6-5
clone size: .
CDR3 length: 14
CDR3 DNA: TGTGCCAGCAGTCGGGGGAGAACTAGCGGCGAGCAGTACTTC
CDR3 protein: CASSRGRTSGEQYF

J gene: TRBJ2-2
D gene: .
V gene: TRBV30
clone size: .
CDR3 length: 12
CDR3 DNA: TGTGCCTGGAGCCTAAACACCGGGGAGCTGTTTTTT
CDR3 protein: CAWSLNTGELFF

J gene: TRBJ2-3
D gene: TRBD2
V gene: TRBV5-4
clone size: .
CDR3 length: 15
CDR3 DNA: TGTGCCAGCAGCCCCTCTAGCGGGATTGCTAATACGCAGTATTTT
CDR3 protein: CASSPSSGIANTQYF

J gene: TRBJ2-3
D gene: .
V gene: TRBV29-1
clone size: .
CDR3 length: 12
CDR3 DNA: TGCAGCGTTGAGGTCCCCACAGATACGCAGTATTTT
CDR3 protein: CSVEVPTDTQYF

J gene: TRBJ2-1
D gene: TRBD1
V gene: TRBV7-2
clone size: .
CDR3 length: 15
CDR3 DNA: TGTGCCAGCAGCTTGCGGGGACAGGGGGTCAATGAGCAGTTCTTC
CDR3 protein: CASSLRGQGVNEQFF

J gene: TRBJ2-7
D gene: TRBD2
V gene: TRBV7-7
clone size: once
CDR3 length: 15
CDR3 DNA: TGTGCCAGCAGCTTAGATTCTAGCGGGGGCTACGAGCAGTACTTC
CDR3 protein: CASSLDSSGGYEQYF

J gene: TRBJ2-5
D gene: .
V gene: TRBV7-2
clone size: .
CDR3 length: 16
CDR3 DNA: TGTGCCAGCAGCTTAGTTCCAGCCAGGTACCAAGAGACCCAGTACTTC
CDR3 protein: CASSLVPARYQETQYF

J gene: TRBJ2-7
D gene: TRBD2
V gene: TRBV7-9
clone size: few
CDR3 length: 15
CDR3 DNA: TGTGCCAGCAGCTTTCTAGCGGCGAGCTCCTACGAGCAGTACTTC
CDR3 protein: CASSFLAASSYEQYF